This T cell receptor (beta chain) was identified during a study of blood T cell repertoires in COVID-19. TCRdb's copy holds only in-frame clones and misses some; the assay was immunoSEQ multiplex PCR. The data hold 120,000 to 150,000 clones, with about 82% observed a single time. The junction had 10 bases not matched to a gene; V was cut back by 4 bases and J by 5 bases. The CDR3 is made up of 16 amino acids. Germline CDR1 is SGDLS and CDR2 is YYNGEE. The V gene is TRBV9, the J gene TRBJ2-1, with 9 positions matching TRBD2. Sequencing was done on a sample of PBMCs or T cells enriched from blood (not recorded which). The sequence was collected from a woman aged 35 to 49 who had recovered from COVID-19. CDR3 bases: TGTGCCAGCAGCCCCAGTACTAGCGGGCCAAACAATGAGCAGTTCTTC. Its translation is CASSPSTSGPNNEQFF.